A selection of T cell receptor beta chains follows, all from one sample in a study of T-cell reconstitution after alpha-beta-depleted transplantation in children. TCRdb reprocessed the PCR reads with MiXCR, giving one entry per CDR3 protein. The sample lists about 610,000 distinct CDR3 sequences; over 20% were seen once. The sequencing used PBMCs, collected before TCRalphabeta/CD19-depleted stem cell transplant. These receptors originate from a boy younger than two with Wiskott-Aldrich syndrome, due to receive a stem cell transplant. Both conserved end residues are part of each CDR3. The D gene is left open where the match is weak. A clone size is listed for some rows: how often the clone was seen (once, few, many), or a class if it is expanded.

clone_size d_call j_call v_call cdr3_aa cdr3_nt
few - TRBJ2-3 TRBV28 CASSFFIAPGVHTQYF TGTGCCAGCAGTTTCTTTATCGCACCCGGGGTGCATACGCAGTATTTT
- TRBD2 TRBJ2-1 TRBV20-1 CSASGGTSSEQFF TGCAGTGCTTCAGGGGGGACTAGCTCTGAGCAGTTCTTC
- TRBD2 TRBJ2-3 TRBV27 CASSRRPGGSTDTQYF TGTGCCAGCTCTCGAAGGCCGGGAGGCTCCACAGATACGCAGTATTTT
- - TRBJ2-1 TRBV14 CASSHPTHNEQFF TGTGCCAGCAGCCACCCGACTCACAATGAGCAGTTCTTC
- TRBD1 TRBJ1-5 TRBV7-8 CASSLGQGPQHF TGTGCCAGCAGCTTAGGACAGGGGCCCCAGCATTTT
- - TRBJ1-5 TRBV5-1 CASRRGTNQPQHF TGCGCCAGCAGGCGCGGGACCAATCAGCCCCAGCATTTT
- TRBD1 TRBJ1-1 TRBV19 CASSRGFGQVAEAFF TGTGCCAGTAGTAGGGGCTTTGGACAGGTGGCTGAAGCTTTCTTT
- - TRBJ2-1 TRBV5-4 CASSSRTAIGSYNEQFF TGTGCCAGCAGCTCCCGTACCGCGATCGGGTCCTACAATGAGCAGTTCTTC
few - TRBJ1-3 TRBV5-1 CASSAFPYSGNTIYF TGCGCCAGCAGCGCCTTTCCCTACTCTGGAAACACCATATATTTT
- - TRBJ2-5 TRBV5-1 CASSWDAKTQYF TGCGCCAGCAGCTGGGACGCAAAGACCCAGTACTTC
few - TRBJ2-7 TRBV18 CASSQLEGRSSYEQYF TGTGCCAGCTCTCAACTCGAGGGCCGAAGCTCCTACGAGCAGTACTTC
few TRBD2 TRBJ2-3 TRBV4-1 CASSPSLAGRTDTQYF TGCGCCAGCAGCCCCAGTCTAGCGGGCCGCACAGATACGCAGTATTTT
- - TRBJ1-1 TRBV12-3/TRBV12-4 CASSQLQGFDTEAFF TGTGCCAGCAGTCAGCTTCAGGGATTTGACACTGAAGCTTTCTTT
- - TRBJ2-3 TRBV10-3 CAISPAAEGTDTQYF TGTGCCATCAGCCCAGCAGCGGAAGGCACAGATACGCAGTATTTT
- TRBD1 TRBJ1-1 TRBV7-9 CASSLEGGAGAFF TGTGCCAGCAGCTTAGAAGGGGGCGCCGGGGCTTTCTTT
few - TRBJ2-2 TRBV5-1 CASSLQGTDGELFF TGCGCCAGCAGCTTACAGGGTACCGACGGGGAGCTGTTTTTT
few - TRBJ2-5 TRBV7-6 CASSLARSPILAETQYF TGTGCCAGCAGCTTAGCACGGTCACCCATACTGGCAGAGACCCAGTACTTC
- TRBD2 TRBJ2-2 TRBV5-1 CASSASSGRAAGELFF TGCGCCAGCAGCGCCTCTAGCGGGAGGGCCGCCGGGGAGCTGTTTTTT
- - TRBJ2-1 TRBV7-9 CASSFSRVHEQFF TGTGCCAGCAGCTTTAGCAGGGTCCATGAGCAGTTCTTC
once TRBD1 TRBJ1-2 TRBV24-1 CAISGTGGGDGYTF TGTGCCATTTCCGGGACAGGGGGCGGTGATGGCTACACCTTC
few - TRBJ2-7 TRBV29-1 CSVVYGYEQYF TGCAGCGTTGTGTATGGGTACGAGCAGTACTTC
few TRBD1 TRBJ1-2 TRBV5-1 CASSLHRGLGYTF TGCGCCAGCAGCTTGCACAGGGGCCTTGGCTACACCTTC
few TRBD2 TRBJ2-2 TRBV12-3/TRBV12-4 CASSFGSGRAVGELFF TGTGCCAGCAGTTTCGGTAGCGGGAGGGCCGTCGGGGAGCTGTTTTTT
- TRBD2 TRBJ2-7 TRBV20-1 CSARKGIAGAIYEQYF TGCAGTGCTAGAAAGGGGATAGCGGGAGCTATCTACGAGCAGTACTTC
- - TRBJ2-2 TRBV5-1 CASSVTGANTGELFF TGCGCCAGCAGCGTAACAGGAGCGAACACCGGGGAGCTGTTTTTT
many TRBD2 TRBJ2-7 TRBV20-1 CSASTAGGSYEQYF TGCAGTGCTAGCACAGCGGGAGGATCCTACGAGCAGTACTTC
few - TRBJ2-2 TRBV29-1 CSVAGRRNTGELFF TGCAGCGTTGCAGGGCGCAGGAACACCGGGGAGCTGTTTTTT
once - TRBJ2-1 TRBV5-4 CASGTQAGMHNEQFF TGTGCCAGCGGAACCCAGGCGGGAATGCACAATGAGCAGTTCTTC
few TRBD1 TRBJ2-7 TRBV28 CASSLTGTASYEQYF TGTGCCAGCAGTCTCACCGGGACAGCCTCCTACGAGCAGTACTTC